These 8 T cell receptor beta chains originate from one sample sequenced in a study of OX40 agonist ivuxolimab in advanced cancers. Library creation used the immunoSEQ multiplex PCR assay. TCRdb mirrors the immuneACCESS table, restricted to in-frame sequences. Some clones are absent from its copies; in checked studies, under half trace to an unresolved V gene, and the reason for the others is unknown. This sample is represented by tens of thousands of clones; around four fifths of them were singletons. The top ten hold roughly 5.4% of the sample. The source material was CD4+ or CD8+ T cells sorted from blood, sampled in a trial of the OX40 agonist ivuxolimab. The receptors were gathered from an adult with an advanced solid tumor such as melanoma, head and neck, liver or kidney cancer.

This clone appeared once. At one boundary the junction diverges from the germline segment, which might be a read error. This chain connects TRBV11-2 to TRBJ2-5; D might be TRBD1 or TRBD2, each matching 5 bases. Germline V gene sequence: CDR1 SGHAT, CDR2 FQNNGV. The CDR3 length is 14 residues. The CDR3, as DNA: TGTGCCAGCAGCTTAACGGGGCTTCAAGAGGCCCAGTACTTC. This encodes CASSLTGLQEAQYF.

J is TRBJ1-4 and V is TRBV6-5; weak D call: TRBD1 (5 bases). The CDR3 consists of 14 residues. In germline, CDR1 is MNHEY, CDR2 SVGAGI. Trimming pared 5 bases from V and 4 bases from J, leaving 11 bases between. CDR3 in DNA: TGTGCCAGCAGTGTCGCAGGGAATAATGAAAAACTGTTTTTT. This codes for CASSVAGNNEKLFF.

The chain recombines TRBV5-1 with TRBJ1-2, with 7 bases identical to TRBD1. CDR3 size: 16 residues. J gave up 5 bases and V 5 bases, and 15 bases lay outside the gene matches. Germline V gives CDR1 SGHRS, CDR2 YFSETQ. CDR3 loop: CASSDVLDRDWYGYTF. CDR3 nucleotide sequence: TGCGCCAGCAGTGATGTCCTCGACAGGGATTGGTATGGCTACACCTTC.

The CDR3 DNA follows: TGTGCCAGCAGCTTGTGGGAAGCCGGGGAGCTGTTTTTT. This codes for CASSLWEAGELFF. The chain is built from TRBV5-5 and TRBJ2-2; D ambiguous. The CDR3 consists of 13 residues. Trimming removed 1 base from V and 6 bases from J, with 7 bases in between. Germline V gene sequence: CDR1 SGHKS, CDR2 YYEKEE (reference sequence).

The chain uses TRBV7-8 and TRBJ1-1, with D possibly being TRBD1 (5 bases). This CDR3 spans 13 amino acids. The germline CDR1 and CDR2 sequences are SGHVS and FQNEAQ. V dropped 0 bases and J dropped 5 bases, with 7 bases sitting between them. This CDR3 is CASSLAGVTEAFF. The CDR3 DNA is TGTGCCAGCAGCTTAGCGGGGGTTACTGAAGCTTTCTTT.

The CDR3 reads CASSFGAEEKLFF. CDR3 nucleotides: TGTGCCAGCAGCTTCGGGGCAGAAGAAAAACTGTTTTTT. The chain carries TRBV5-4 and TRBJ1-4; tentative D call: TRBD1 (5 bases). The germline V gene encodes CDR1 SGHNT and CDR2 YYREEE (reference sequence). The CDR3 covers 13 residues. Trimming took off 2 bases at V and 8 bases at J, with 10 bases between the two ends. The whole variable domain, remainder taken from reference TRBV5-4 and TRBJ1-4, is ETGVTQSPTHLIKTRGQQVTLRCSSQSGHNTVSWYQQALGQGPQFIFQYYREEENGRGNFPPRFSGLQFPNYSSELNVNALELDDSALYLCASSFGAEEKLFFGSGTQLSVL.

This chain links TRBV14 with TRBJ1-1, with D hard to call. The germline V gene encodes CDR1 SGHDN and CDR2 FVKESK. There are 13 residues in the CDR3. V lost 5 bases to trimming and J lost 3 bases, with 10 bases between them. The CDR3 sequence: CASSIGPDTEAFF. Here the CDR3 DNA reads TGTGCCAGCAGCATAGGTCCTGACACTGAAGCTTTCTTT.

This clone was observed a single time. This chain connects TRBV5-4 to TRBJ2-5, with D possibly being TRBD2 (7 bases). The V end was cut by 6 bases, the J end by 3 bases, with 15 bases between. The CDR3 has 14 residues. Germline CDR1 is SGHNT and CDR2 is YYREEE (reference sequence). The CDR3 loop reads CASTRGGAKETQYF. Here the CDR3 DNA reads TGTGCCAGCACTAGAGGGGGGGCCAAAGAGACCCAGTACTTC.